This T cell receptor beta chain came from a study of CD8 T cells in Susac syndrome. From germline, CDR1 is MDHEN and CDR2 SYDVKM. The ends were cut back, 5 bases at V and 5 bases at J, with 7 bases in the middle. There are 12 residues in the CDR3. CD8+ and CD4+ T cells from blood underwent TCR beta sequencing, which was carried out in a high-throughput format. Healthy donors served as the controls. They were matched for age and sex. CD8+ and CD4+ T cells were negatively isolated; TEMRA cells were FACS-enriched. When the RNA was reverse transcribed, random hexamers were used with an input of 0.5 to 1 ug. TCR beta CDR3 was amplified by immunoSEQ covering 54 Vbeta and 13 Jbeta. TCRdb recomputed calls from the immunoSEQ multiplex PCR reads with MiXCR, one row per CDR3 protein. This sample has under 200,000 distinct CDR3 sequences; 85% to 95% occur once, and the top ten carry roughly 0.1%.

The source of this sequence is a human donor in good health. The sample taken for sequencing was CD4+ T cells from PBMCs. The chain employs TRBV28 and TRBJ2-1; D uncertain. The CDR3 region is CASSSSNNEQFF. DNA of the CDR3: TGTGCCAGCAGTAGTTCCAACAATGAGCAGTTCTTC.